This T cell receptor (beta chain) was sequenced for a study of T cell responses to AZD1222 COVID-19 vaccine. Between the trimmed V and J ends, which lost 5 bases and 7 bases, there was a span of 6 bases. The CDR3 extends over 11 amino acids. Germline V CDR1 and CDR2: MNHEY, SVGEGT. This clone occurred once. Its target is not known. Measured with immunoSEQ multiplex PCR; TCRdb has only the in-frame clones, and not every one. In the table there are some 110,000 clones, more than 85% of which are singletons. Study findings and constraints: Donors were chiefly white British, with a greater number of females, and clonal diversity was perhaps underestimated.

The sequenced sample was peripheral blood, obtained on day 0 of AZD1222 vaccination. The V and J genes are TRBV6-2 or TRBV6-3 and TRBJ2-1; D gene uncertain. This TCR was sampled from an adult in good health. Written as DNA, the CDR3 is TGTGCCAGCAGTGCCCATAATGAGCAGTTCTTC. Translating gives CASSAHNEQFF.